The rows below give T cell receptor beta chains drawn from one sample of a study of blood T cell repertoires in COVID-19. Libraries were prepared by immunoSEQ multiplex PCR; TCRdb keeps only in-frame clonotypes and omits some of them. The data contain about 150,000 clones, roughly 85% of them seen just once; the ten biggest clones take up less than 10%. Specimen: peripheral blood. The receptor source for this set is a woman aged 55-75 years with COVID-19, enrolled during active disease. The CDR3 runs from the conserved cysteine through the conserved F or W. A D gene is named only where the DNA matches it firmly. Size values are once, few and many counts, or a class for expanded clones, and some rows have none.

j_call: TRBJ2-7; v_call: TRBV7-8; clone_size: .; d_call: .; cdr3_nt: TGTGCCAGCAGCTTTCGACAGGAAACCTACGAGCAGTACTTC; cdr3_aa: CASSFRQETYEQYF
j_call: TRBJ2-1; v_call: TRBV25-1; clone_size: .; d_call: TRBD2; cdr3_nt: TGTGCCAGCAGTGGAGCGGGATTAGATGAGCAGTTCTTC; cdr3_aa: CASSGAGLDEQFF
j_call: TRBJ2-7; v_call: TRBV6-5; clone_size: .; d_call: TRBD2; cdr3_nt: TGTGCCAGCAGACTTACTAGCGGGAGTACCCACGAGCAGTACTTC; cdr3_aa: CASRLTSGSTHEQYF
j_call: TRBJ1-5; v_call: TRBV6-5; clone_size: few; d_call: TRBD1; cdr3_nt: TGTGCCAGCAGTTCGTCTCAGGGGGGACGGGATCAGCCCCAGCATTTT; cdr3_aa: CASSSSQGGRDQPQHF
j_call: TRBJ2-1; v_call: TRBV20-1; clone_size: .; d_call: .; cdr3_nt: TGCAGTGCTAAGGGGGTGACTGAGCAGTTCTTC; cdr3_aa: CSAKGVTEQFF
j_call: TRBJ1-1; v_call: TRBV11-2; clone_size: .; d_call: .; cdr3_nt: TGTGCCAGCAGCTTTAGCGTGGCGGGGGGCCTTAAGGAAGCTTTCTTT; cdr3_aa: CASSFSVAGGLKEAFF
j_call: TRBJ2-5; v_call: TRBV7-3; clone_size: .; d_call: .; cdr3_nt: TGTGCCAGCAGCCCCGGAGGGGCGGGGGAGACCCAGTACTTC; cdr3_aa: CASSPGGAGETQYF
j_call: TRBJ1-5; v_call: TRBV2; clone_size: .; d_call: .; cdr3_nt: TGTGCCAGCAGGGGGGGGAGAAGCAATCAGCCCCAGCATTTT; cdr3_aa: CASRGGRSNQPQHF
j_call: TRBJ2-2; v_call: TRBV5-1; clone_size: .; d_call: .; cdr3_nt: TGCGCCAGCAGCCCCAGGGCCGAAACCGGGGAGCTGTTTTTT; cdr3_aa: CASSPRAETGELFF
j_call: TRBJ1-2; v_call: TRBV15; clone_size: once; d_call: .; cdr3_nt: TGTGCCACCAGCAGAACCCGGGCTTCTTCTCAGGGAAATGGCTACACCTTC; cdr3_aa: CATSRTRASSQGNGYTF
j_call: TRBJ1-2; v_call: TRBV5-1; clone_size: .; d_call: .; cdr3_nt: TGCGCCAGCAGCTTGGCCGGGGGAGGAAGCTATGGCTACACCTTC; cdr3_aa: CASSLAGGGSYGYTF
j_call: TRBJ1-4; v_call: TRBV5-1; clone_size: .; d_call: TRBD1; cdr3_nt: TGCGCCAGCAGCCAGACAGGGCTGAATGAAAAACTGTTTTTT; cdr3_aa: CASSQTGLNEKLFF
j_call: TRBJ1-3; v_call: TRBV14; clone_size: .; d_call: .; cdr3_nt: TGTGCCAGCAGCCGCGGGACTGCGACTGGAAACACCATATATTTT; cdr3_aa: CASSRGTATGNTIYF
j_call: TRBJ1-4; v_call: TRBV7-9; clone_size: .; d_call: .; cdr3_nt: TGTGCCAGCAGCATAGGACAGAATGAAAAACTGTTTTTT; cdr3_aa: CASSIGQNEKLFF
j_call: TRBJ1-5; v_call: TRBV2; clone_size: .; d_call: .; cdr3_nt: TGTGCCAGCAGTGAATGGGCAGGGAGGCAGCCCCAGCATTTT; cdr3_aa: CASSEWAGRQPQHF
j_call: TRBJ2-5; v_call: TRBV7-6; clone_size: few; d_call: TRBD2; cdr3_nt: TGTGCCAGCAGCTTAGGGACTAGCGGGGGAAGGAGGGAGACCCAGTACTTC; cdr3_aa: CASSLGTSGGRRETQYF
j_call: TRBJ2-7; v_call: TRBV5-4; clone_size: .; d_call: TRBD2; cdr3_nt: TGTGCCAGCAGCCCTTCCGGACTAGCTGGCTACGAGCAGTACTTC; cdr3_aa: CASSPSGLAGYEQYF
j_call: TRBJ2-2; v_call: TRBV5-1; clone_size: .; d_call: .; cdr3_nt: TGCGCCAGCAGCTTTAGCGTGAGCGGGGAGCTGTTTTTT; cdr3_aa: CASSFSVSGELFF
j_call: TRBJ2-2; v_call: TRBV7-6; clone_size: once; d_call: TRBD1; cdr3_nt: TGTGCCAGCAGCTTAGCTGAAGGACAGGGGTTCACCGGGGAGCTGTTTTTT; cdr3_aa: CASSLAEGQGFTGELFF
j_call: TRBJ2-1; v_call: TRBV6-1; clone_size: .; d_call: .; cdr3_nt: TGTGCCAGCAGTGAAGCGTTTTCAGGTTTAAATGAGCAGTTCTTC; cdr3_aa: CASSEAFSGLNEQFF
j_call: TRBJ1-1; v_call: TRBV19; clone_size: .; d_call: TRBD1; cdr3_nt: TGTGCCAGTAGTATCACAGGGGGTAGTGGAGCTTTCTTT; cdr3_aa: CASSITGGSGAFF
j_call: TRBJ1-2; v_call: TRBV30; clone_size: .; d_call: TRBD1; cdr3_nt: TGTGCCTGGAGGTCAACAGGGGTCAGTGGCTACACCTTC; cdr3_aa: CAWRSTGVSGYTF
j_call: TRBJ1-2; v_call: TRBV6-5; clone_size: .; d_call: .; cdr3_nt: TGTGCCAGCAGTTTCACCGTTTACAGCCCCCATGGCTACACCTTC; cdr3_aa: CASSFTVYSPHGYTF
j_call: TRBJ2-5; v_call: TRBV19; clone_size: .; d_call: TRBD2; cdr3_nt: TGTGCCAGTAGTATGCAGCGGGACGAGCCCCAGTACTTC; cdr3_aa: CASSMQRDEPQYF
j_call: TRBJ2-7; v_call: TRBV18; clone_size: once; d_call: .; cdr3_nt: TGTGCCAGCTCACCGAAGGCAGGACATTTCAACGAGCAGTACTTC; cdr3_aa: CASSPKAGHFNEQYF
j_call: TRBJ2-1; v_call: TRBV6-2/TRBV6-3; clone_size: .; d_call: .; cdr3_nt: TGTGCCAGCAGTTACGGGGGGAGCTCCTACAATGAGCAGTTCTTC; cdr3_aa: CASSYGGSSYNEQFF
j_call: TRBJ2-1; v_call: TRBV18; clone_size: once; d_call: TRBD1; cdr3_nt: TGTGCCAGCTCACCACAGCAGGGGGTAGATGAGCAGTTCTTC; cdr3_aa: CASSPQQGVDEQFF
j_call: TRBJ1-5; v_call: TRBV28; clone_size: .; d_call: .; cdr3_nt: TGTGCCAGCAGCTCAGACAACCCCAATCAGCCCCAGCATTTT; cdr3_aa: CASSSDNPNQPQHF
j_call: TRBJ1-3; v_call: TRBV30; clone_size: .; d_call: .; cdr3_nt: TGTGCCTGGAGTGCATCTGGAAACACCATATATTTT; cdr3_aa: CAWSASGNTIYF
j_call: TRBJ1-1; v_call: TRBV12-5; clone_size: .; d_call: .; cdr3_nt: TGTGCTAGTGGTTCAACGGTGGGAGGGAACACTGAAGCTTTCTTT; cdr3_aa: CASGSTVGGNTEAFF
j_call: TRBJ1-3; v_call: TRBV2; clone_size: once; d_call: TRBD1; cdr3_nt: TGTGCCAGCAGTGAAGGTGGACAGGGAGGAAACACCATATATTTT; cdr3_aa: CASSEGGQGGNTIYF
j_call: TRBJ1-2; v_call: TRBV7-9; clone_size: .; d_call: .; cdr3_nt: TGTGCCAGCAGCTTAGGGAGGCCCCCTCCCGATGGCTACACCTTC; cdr3_aa: CASSLGRPPPDGYTF
j_call: TRBJ1-1; v_call: TRBV18; clone_size: .; d_call: .; cdr3_nt: TGTGCCAGCTCGACTTCCCGGGACTCTGAAGCTTTCTTT; cdr3_aa: CASSTSRDSEAFF
j_call: TRBJ2-7; v_call: TRBV6-5; clone_size: .; d_call: .; cdr3_nt: TGTGCCAGCAGTTACGGGGGGGCGCTTGCCTACGAGCAGTACTTC; cdr3_aa: CASSYGGALAYEQYF
j_call: TRBJ1-4; v_call: TRBV6-5; clone_size: once; d_call: TRBD1; cdr3_nt: TGTGCCAGCAGTTACTTTCAGGGGGCGCGGGAAAAACTGTTTTTT; cdr3_aa: CASSYFQGAREKLFF
j_call: TRBJ1-4; v_call: TRBV5-1; clone_size: .; d_call: TRBD1; cdr3_nt: TGCGCCAGCAGCTCCGGGACAGGGGACCTCCTGGGGGAAAAACTGTTTTTT; cdr3_aa: CASSSGTGDLLGEKLFF
j_call: TRBJ1-6; v_call: TRBV27; clone_size: .; d_call: .; cdr3_nt: TGTGCCAGCAGTTTATCAGGGGCAAACGAGGCCCTCCACTTT; cdr3_aa: CASSLSGANEALHF
j_call: TRBJ1-4; v_call: TRBV5-8; clone_size: .; d_call: .; cdr3_nt: TGTGCCAGCAGCTTGGGCAGGGGAACACCTAATGAAAAACTGTTTTTT; cdr3_aa: CASSLGRGTPNEKLFF